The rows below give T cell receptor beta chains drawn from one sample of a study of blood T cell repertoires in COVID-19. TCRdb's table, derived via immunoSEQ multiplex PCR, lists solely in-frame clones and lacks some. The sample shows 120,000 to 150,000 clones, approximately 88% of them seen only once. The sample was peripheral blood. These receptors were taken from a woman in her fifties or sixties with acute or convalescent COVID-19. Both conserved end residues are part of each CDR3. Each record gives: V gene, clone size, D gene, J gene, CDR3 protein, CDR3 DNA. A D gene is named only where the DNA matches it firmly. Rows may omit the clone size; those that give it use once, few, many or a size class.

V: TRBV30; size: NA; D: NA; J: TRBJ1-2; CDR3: CAWSVQQGYGYTF; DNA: TGTGCCTGGAGTGTACAACAGGGCTATGGCTACACCTTC
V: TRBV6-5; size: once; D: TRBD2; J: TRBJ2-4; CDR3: CASSSGTMGNIQYF; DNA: TGTGCCAGCAGTTCCGGGACTATGGGAAACATTCAGTACTTC
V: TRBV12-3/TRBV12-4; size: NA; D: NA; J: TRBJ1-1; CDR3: CASSFNGNTEAFF; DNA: TGTGCCAGCAGTTTTAACGGGAACACTGAAGCTTTCTTT
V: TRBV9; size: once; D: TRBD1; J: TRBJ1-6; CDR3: CASSSNSGGAGNSPLHF; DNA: TGTGCCAGCAGCTCAAATTCAGGGGGCGCCGGTAATTCACCCCTCCACTTT
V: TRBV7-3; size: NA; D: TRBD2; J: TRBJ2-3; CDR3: CASSLTSGDTQYF; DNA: TGTGCCAGCAGCTTGACTAGCGGAGATACGCAGTATTTT
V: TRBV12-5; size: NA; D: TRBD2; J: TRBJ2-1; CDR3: CASGLRLAGATYNEQFF; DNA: TGTGCTAGTGGTTTGAGACTAGCGGGAGCCACCTACAATGAGCAGTTCTTC
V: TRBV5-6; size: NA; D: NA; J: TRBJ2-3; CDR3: CASSLMRGGATDTQYF; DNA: TGTGCCAGCAGCTTGATGCGAGGGGGGGCCACAGATACGCAGTATTTT
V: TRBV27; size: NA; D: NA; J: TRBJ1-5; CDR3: CASSLRGQHQPQHF; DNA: TGTGCCAGCAGTTTGCGGGGGCAACATCAGCCCCAGCATTTT
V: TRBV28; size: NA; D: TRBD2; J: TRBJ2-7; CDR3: CASRSGGPSYEQYF; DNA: TGTGCCAGCAGGAGCGGGGGGCCTTCCTACGAGCAGTACTTC
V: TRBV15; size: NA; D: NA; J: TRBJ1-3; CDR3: CATSRDLSGRNTIYF; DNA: TGTGCCACCAGCAGAGATCTCTCGGGAAGAAACACCATATATTTT
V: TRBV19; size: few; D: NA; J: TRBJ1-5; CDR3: CAGGLGARQPQHF; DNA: TGTGCCGGAGGGTTAGGTGCGAGACAGCCCCAGCATTTT
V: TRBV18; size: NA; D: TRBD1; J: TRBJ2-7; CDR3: CASSPPTGNYEQYF; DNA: TGTGCCAGCTCACCACCGACAGGGAACTACGAGCAGTACTTC
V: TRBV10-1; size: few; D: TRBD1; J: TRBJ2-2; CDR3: CASSARRTGGKGSKSGELFF; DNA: TGCGCCAGCAGTGCTAGGAGGACAGGGGGCAAGGGGTCGAAGTCCGGGGAGCTGTTTTTT
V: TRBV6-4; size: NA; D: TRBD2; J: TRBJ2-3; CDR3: CASSGTSGVTDTQYF; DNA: TGTGCCAGCAGTGGGACTAGCGGCGTCACAGATACGCAGTATTTT
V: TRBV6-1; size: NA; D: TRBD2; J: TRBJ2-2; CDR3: CASSARTSGGPGELFF; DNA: TGTGCCAGCAGTGCACGGACTAGCGGGGGGCCGGGGGAGCTGTTTTTT
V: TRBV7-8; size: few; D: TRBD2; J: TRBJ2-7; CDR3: CASSNPGTNLGGEQYF; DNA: TGTGCCAGCAGCAACCCTGGGACTAACCTGGGGGGCGAGCAGTACTTC
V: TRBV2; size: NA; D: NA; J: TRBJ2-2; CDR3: CASSEYYTGELFF; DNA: TGTGCCAGCAGTGAATATTACACCGGGGAGCTGTTTTTT
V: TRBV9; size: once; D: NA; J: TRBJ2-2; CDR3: CASSVVTANTGELFF; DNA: TGTGCCAGCAGCGTAGTGACAGCGAACACCGGGGAGCTGTTTTTT
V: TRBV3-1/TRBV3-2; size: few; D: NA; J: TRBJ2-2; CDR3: CASSQGLGPAPAGELFF; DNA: TGTGCCAGCAGCCAAGGCCTTGGGCCCGCGCCCGCCGGGGAGCTGTTTTTT
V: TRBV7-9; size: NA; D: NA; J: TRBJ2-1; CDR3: CATDMTIPDNEQFF; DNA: TGTGCCACCGATATGACTATTCCCGACAATGAGCAGTTCTTC
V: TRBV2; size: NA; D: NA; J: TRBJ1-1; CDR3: CASSEKAPRTEAFF; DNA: TGTGCCAGCAGTGAGAAAGCCCCGAGGACTGAAGCTTTCTTT
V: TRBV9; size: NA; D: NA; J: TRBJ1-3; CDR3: CASSVSGSSGNTIYF; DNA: TGTGCCAGCAGCGTATCGGGGAGCTCTGGAAACACCATATATTTT
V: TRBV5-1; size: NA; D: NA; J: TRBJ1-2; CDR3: CASSLDRVDYGYTF; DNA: TGCGCCAGCAGCTTGGACAGGGTGGACTATGGCTACACCTTC
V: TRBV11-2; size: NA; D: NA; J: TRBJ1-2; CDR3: CASSLVSGSSGYTF; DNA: TGTGCCAGCAGCTTAGTCTCAGGGTCTAGTGGCTACACCTTC
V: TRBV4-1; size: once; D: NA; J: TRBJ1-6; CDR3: CASSEFGTLNSPLHF; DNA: TGCGCCAGCAGCGAGTTTGGGACACTAAATTCACCCCTCCACTTT
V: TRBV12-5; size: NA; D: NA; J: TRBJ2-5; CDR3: CASGLVRDWEETQYF; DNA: TGTGCTAGTGGTTTGGTTCGGGACTGGGAAGAGACCCAGTACTTC
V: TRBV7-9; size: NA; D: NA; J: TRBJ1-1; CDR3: CASSLAGVNTEAFF; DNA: TGTGCCAGCAGCTTAGCAGGGGTGAACACTGAAGCTTTCTTT
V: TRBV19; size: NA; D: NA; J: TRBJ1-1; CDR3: CASSTTGKSTEAFF; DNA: TGTGCCAGTAGTACCACAGGGAAAAGCACTGAAGCTTTCTTT
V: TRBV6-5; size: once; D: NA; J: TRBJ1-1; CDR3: CASSYSWGTGTEAFF; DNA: TGTGCCAGCAGTTACTCGTGGGGCACGGGCACTGAAGCTTTCTTT
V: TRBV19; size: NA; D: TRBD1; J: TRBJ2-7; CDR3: CASGTAFYEQYF; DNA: TGTGCCAGCGGGACAGCTTTCTACGAGCAGTACTTC
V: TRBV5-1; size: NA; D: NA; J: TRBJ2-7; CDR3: CASSLTGREQYF; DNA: TGCGCCAGCAGCTTGACAGGTCGAGAGCAGTACTTC
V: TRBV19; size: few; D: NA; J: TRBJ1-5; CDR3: CASRSSWGVSNQPQHF; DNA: TGTGCCAGTAGGTCATCCTGGGGGGTCAGCAATCAGCCCCAGCATTTT
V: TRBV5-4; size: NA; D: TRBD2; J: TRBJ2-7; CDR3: CASSLGLAEPYEQYF; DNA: TGTGCCAGCAGCTTGGGGCTAGCGGAACCTTACGAGCAGTACTTC
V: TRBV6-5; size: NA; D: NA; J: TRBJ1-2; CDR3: CASSYRDTRDGYTF; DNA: TGTGCCAGCAGCTACAGGGACACCAGGGATGGCTACACCTTC
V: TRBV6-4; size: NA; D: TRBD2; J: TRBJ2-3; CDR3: CASSDSGTSGRHTQYF; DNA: TGTGCCAGCAGTGACTCAGGGACTAGCGGGAGACATACGCAGTATTTT
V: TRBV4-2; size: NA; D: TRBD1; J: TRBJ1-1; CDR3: CASSPGQGGHTEAFF; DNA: TGTGCCAGCAGCCCGGGACAGGGAGGGCACACTGAAGCTTTCTTT
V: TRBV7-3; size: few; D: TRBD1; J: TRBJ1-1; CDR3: CASSSTGETEAFF; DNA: TGTGCCAGCAGCTCTACAGGGGAAACTGAAGCTTTCTTT
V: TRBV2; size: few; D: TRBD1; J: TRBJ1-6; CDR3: CASRDRGGVNSPLHF; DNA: TGTGCCAGCAGGGACAGGGGGGGTGTTAATTCACCCCTCCACTTT
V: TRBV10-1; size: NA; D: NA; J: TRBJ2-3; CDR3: CASSEGLRGTDTQYF; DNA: TGCGCCAGCAGTGAGGGTCTGCGGGGCACAGATACGCAGTATTTT
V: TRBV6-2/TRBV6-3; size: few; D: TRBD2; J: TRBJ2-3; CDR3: CASSRTSLGDTQYF; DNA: TGTGCCAGCAGTCGGACTAGCCTGGGAGATACGCAGTATTTT
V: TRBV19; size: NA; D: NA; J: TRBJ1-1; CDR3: CASSATSPRSAEAFF; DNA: TGTGCCAGTAGTGCAACAAGTCCCCGGAGCGCTGAAGCTTTCTTT
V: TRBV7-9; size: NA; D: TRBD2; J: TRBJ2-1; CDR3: CASSLKLREGNEQFF; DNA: TGTGCCAGCAGCTTAAAATTGCGGGAGGGAAATGAGCAGTTCTTC
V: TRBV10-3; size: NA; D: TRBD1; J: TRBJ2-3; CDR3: CAISESQGATDTQYF; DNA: TGTGCCATCAGTGAGTCACAGGGGGCCACAGATACGCAGTATTTT
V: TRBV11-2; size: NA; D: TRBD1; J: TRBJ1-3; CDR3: CASSLDQGGGNTIYF; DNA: TGTGCCAGCAGCTTAGATCAAGGGGGCGGAAACACCATATATTTT
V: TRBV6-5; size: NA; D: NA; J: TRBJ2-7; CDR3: CASRKPGSGEQYF; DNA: TGTGCCAGCAGGAAACCAGGGTCCGGCGAGCAGTACTTC
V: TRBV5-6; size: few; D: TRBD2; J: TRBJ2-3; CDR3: CASSLDRTSGITDTQYF; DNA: TGTGCCAGCAGCTTGGACCGGACTAGCGGGATCACAGATACGCAGTATTTT
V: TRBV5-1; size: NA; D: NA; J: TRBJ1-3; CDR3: CASSLAGRGAGNTIYF; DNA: TGCGCCAGCAGCTTGGCCGGCAGGGGTGCTGGAAACACCATATATTTT
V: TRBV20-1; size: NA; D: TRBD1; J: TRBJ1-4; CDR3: CSARDRDGEKLFF; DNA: TGCAGTGCTCGTGACAGGGATGGGGAAAAACTGTTTTTT
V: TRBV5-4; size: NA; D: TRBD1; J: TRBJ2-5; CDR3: CASSFDRGLQETQYF; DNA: TGTGCCAGCAGCTTTGACAGGGGGCTCCAAGAGACCCAGTACTTC